This T cell receptor (beta chain) was recovered during a study of CD8 T cells in Susac syndrome. Overall study context: Treatment at blood withdrawal was none, corticosteroids, or intravenous immunoglobulin alone in Susac syndrome patients.

This clonotype was counted a single time. Germline V CDR1 and CDR2: KGHDR, SFDVKD. V shed 4 bases and J shed 4 bases, with 7 bases lying between them. The CDR3 runs to 13 residues. It was with random hexamers that roughly 0.45 to 1 ug RNA was reverse transcribed. Each CDR3 protein is one row after TCRdb ran MiXCR on the immunoSEQ multiplex PCR reads. The sample contains roughly 150,000 distinct CDR3 sequences, approximately 95% of which appear only once. TCR beta from blood CD8+ and CD4+ T cells was sequenced. Sequenced: CD8+ T cells from PBMCs. The V gene is TRBV24-1, the J gene TRBJ2-1; D not certain. The receptor was derived from a human donor with Susac syndrome. CDR3 in amino acids: CATSDADYNEQFF. The CDR3 nucleotides read TGTGCCACCAGTGACGCTGATTACAATGAGCAGTTCTTC.